This entry lists 21 T cell receptor beta chains sequenced from one sample in a study of human T cells and chemical hapten exposure. TCRdb passed the RACE reads through MiXCR, listing each CDR3 protein once. Among approximately 400,000 distinct CDR3 sequences, approximately 4.4% were seen once, and the ten largest hold around 2%. Stated time point: patch test 1, 2 weeks after DPC sensitization. The treatment here: therapeutic diphenylcyclopropenone sensitization with weekly scalp DPC. The specimen comprised whole blood, sampled in connection with sensitization to the hapten diphenylcyclopropenone (DPC). These receptors came from a woman between 45 and 60 years old with alopecia areata. Some clones in this sample may be carry-over from other donors' samples.

The chain has TRBV5-1 and TRBJ1-5; D uncertain. CDR3 length equals 15 residues. The V end lost 2 bases, the J end lost 2 bases, and 11 bases lay between the germline ends. Germline values: CDR1 SGHRS, CDR2 YFSETQ. CDR3 DNA sequence: TGCGCCAGCAGCTTTAACAGCGACGGCAATCAGCCCCAGCATTTT. It codes for CASSFNSDGNQPQHF.

Many counts were recorded for this clonotype. The chain recombines TRBV4-1 with TRBJ2-5, with D uncertain. The germline V gene encodes CDR1 MGHRA and CDR2 YSYEKL. This CDR3 has 12 amino acids. The germline V and J ends were trimmed by 3 bases and 4 bases, with 6 bases remaining between them. The CDR3 sequence is CASSQHGETQYF. For the CDR3, the DNA is TGCGCCAGCAGCCAGCATGGAGAGACCCAGTACTTC.

This clonotype was recorded many times. J is TRBJ2-3 and V is TRBV19; 10 bases align to TRBD2. CDR3 size: 15 residues. Germline values: CDR1 LNHDA, CDR2 SQIVND (reference sequence). V was clipped by 1 base and J by 8 bases; unmatched bases: 6. CDR3 residues: CASSIGPSGSGTQYF. The CDR3 nucleotides read TGTGCCAGTAGTATAGGGCCTAGCGGGAGTGGTACGCAGTATTTT.

This clonotype was picked up a small number of times. The V gene is TRBV2, the J gene TRBJ2-3; unclear D gene. Per the germline V gene, CDR1 is SNHLY and CDR2 is FYNNEI. V was trimmed by 2 bases and J by 7 bases, leaving 16 bases between them. This CDR3 is 15 amino acids long. The CDR3 is CASSELGMWRNTQYF. In nucleotides, the CDR3 is TGTGCCAGCAGTGAATTAGGGATGTGGCGAAATACGCAGTATTTT.

The V gene is TRBV5-4, the J gene TRBJ2-2; D is possibly TRBD1 (5 bases). V was cut by 3 bases and J by 0 bases, with 12 bases left in between. The CDR3 consists of 16 residues. Germline V gene lookup returns CDR1 SGHNT and CDR2 YYREEE (reference sequence). The CDR3: CASSSHRTSNTGELFF. The CDR3 nucleotides are TGTGCCAGCAGCTCCCACAGGACCTCGAACACCGGGGAGCTGTTTTTT.

This clonotype was detected a few times. The chain employs TRBV29-1 and TRBJ2-5; D possibly matches TRBD1 or TRBD2 (6 bases each). CDR1 is SQVTM, CDR2 ANQGSEA, per germline. The CDR3 spans 13 residues. Between the trimmed V and J ends, which lost 4 bases and 2 bases, there was a span of 11 bases. CDR3 sequence reads: CSVGRGGQETQYF. CDR3 sequence (DNA): TGCAGCGTTGGCCGAGGGGGGCAAGAGACCCAGTACTTC.

This clonotype was seen at least ten times. This rearrangement joins TRBV6-2 or TRBV6-3 to TRBJ2-2; TRBD2 might be the D (6 bases). The CDR3 consists of 16 residues. CDR1 and CDR2 from the germline V gene are MNHEY and SVGEGT. Between the trimmed V and J ends, which lost 0 bases and 6 bases, there was a span of 14 bases. The DNA for the CDR3 is TGTGCCAGCAGTTACTCAGCAGGAGGGTTGGCCGGGGAGCTGTTTTTT. Translated: CASSYSAGGLAGELFF.

This clonotype was picked up many times. In DNA, the CDR3 is TGTGCCACGTCCCATACTAGTGATTCAGATACGCAGTATTTT. As protein: CATSHTSDSDTQYF. V is TRBV3-1 and J is TRBJ2-3, with TRBD2 as a possible D gene (5 bases). The germline V gene encodes CDR1 LGHDT and CDR2 YNNKEL (reference sequence). The CDR3 is 14 amino acids. The germline V and J ends were trimmed by 10 bases and 4 bases, with 18 bases remaining between them.

This clonotype occurred a few times. CDR3 loop: CASSQGEVYQETQYF. The CDR3 bases are TGTGCCAGCAGCCAAGGGGAGGTGTACCAAGAGACCCAGTACTTC. The chain joins TRBV14 to TRBJ2-5; a possible D gene is TRBD2 (6 bases). The ends were cut back, 1 base at V and 0 bases at J, with 9 bases in the middle. The CDR3 runs 15 residues. Looked up from germline, CDR1 is SGHDN and CDR2 is FVKESK.

The chain uses TRBV5-5 and TRBJ2-7; 9 positions match TRBD1. In germline, CDR1 is SGHKS, CDR2 YYEKEE (reference sequence). Unmatched junction bases numbered 8, after V lost 4 bases and J lost 6 bases. The CDR3 sequence is 14 residues long. The CDR3 coding sequence is TGTGCCAGCAGCAACCGGGACAGGGTGGCCGAGCAGTACTTC. The encoded protein is CASSNRDRVAEQYF.

This clonotype was counted at least ten times. The chain links TRBV5-6 to TRBJ1-1; 7 nucleotides match TRBD1. The CDR3 covers 13 residues. Trimming cost V 2 bases and J 8 bases; bases outside gene matches: 6. The germline gives CDR1 SGHDT, CDR2 YYEEEE. The DNA of the CDR3 is TGTGCCAGCAGCTTAAGGGACAGTTCAGAAGCTTTCTTT. Encoded protein: CASSLRDSSEAFF. The full variable domain, completed using reference TRBV5-6 and TRBJ1-1, is DAGVTQSPTHLIKTRGQQVTLRCSPKSGHDTVSWYQQALGQGPQFIFQYYEEEERQRGNFPDRFSGHQFPNYSSELNVNALLLGDSALYLCASSLRDSSEAFFGQGTRLTVV.

The rearrangement uses TRBV6-1 and TRBJ2-3; 10 bases align to TRBD2. Germline V gene lookup returns CDR1 MNHNS and CDR2 SASEGT. The length of the CDR3 is 15 residues. V gave up 5 bases and J gave up 4 bases; unmatched junction bases: 6. In nucleotides, the CDR3 is TGTGCCAGCAGTTCGTCTAGCGGGGGATCAGATACGCAGTATTTT. This sequence encodes CASSSSSGGSDTQYF.

This rearrangement joins TRBV12-3 or TRBV12-4 to TRBJ2-6; a weak D match, TRBD2 (5 bases). The CDR3 has 14 amino acids. The V end was cut by 11 bases, the J end by 3 bases, with 14 bases between. The CDR3 protein is CASKLGDGANVLTF. The CDR3 DNA is TGTGCCTCCAAACTCGGGGATGGGGCCAACGTCCTGACTTTC.

The chain combines TRBV19 with TRBJ1-5; 10 positions agree with TRBD1. This CDR3 comprises 16 residues. V dropped 1 base and J dropped 1; count of bases not matched to a gene: 1. Germline assignment: CDR1 LNHDA and CDR2 SQIVND (reference sequence). In nucleotides, the CDR3 is TGTGCCAGTAGTATAGGGGACAGGGGAAGCAATCAGCCCCAGCATTTT. Translation: CASSIGDRGSNQPQHF.

The genes are TRBV9 and TRBJ1-6; D uncertain. Deletions cut 0 bases from V and 5 bases from J, with 12 bases between. The CDR3 contains 16 residues. Germline V gene data show CDR1 as SGDLS and CDR2 as YYNGEE. The CDR3 DNA follows: TGTGCCAGCAGCGTAGAACTGGACGCAAATAATTCACCCCTCCACTTT. This codes for CASSVELDANNSPLHF.

This clonotype was recorded many times. The chain combines TRBV5-1 with TRBJ1-3; 10 bases map to TRBD1. J was trimmed by 1 base and V by 4 bases; bases with no gene match: 5. This CDR3 has 16 residues. Looked up from germline, CDR1 is SGHRS and CDR2 is YFSETQ. This CDR3 reads CASSRGTGVSGNTIYF. CDR3 sequence (DNA): TGCGCCAGCAGCCGCGGGACAGGGGTATCTGGAAACACCATATATTTT.

This clonotype was counted ten times or more. This CDR3 is CASGQGAGLRYNEQFF. The CDR3 bases are TGTGCCAGCGGTCAGGGGGCGGGGTTACGGTACAATGAGCAGTTCTTC. This chain uses TRBV7-8 with TRBJ2-1; the match to TRBD1 covers 8 bases. V lost 8 bases to trimming and J lost 4 bases; unmatched junction nucleotides: 13. The CDR3 contains 16 residues. Germline CDR1 reads SGHVS; CDR2 reads FQNEAQ.

This clonotype occurred a few times. The V gene is TRBV5-6, the J gene TRBJ2-1, with D unclear. In germline, CDR1 is SGHDT, CDR2 YYEEEE. CDR3 length: 14 amino acids. V lost 6 bases, J lost 1 base, and 11 bases lay in between. As DNA, the CDR3 is TGTGCCAGCACCTTATACTCTTCCTACAATGAGCAGTTCTTC. It translates to CASTLYSSYNEQFF.

The chain links TRBV9 to TRBJ2-7; tentatively, D is TRBD2 (6 bases). This CDR3 is built from 14 residues. V shed 0 bases and J shed 2 bases, with 9 bases lying between them. Germline CDR1 reads SGDLS; CDR2 reads YYNGEE. CDR3 sequence: CASSVDGGTYEQYF. As DNA, the CDR3 is TGTGCCAGCAGCGTAGATGGCGGGACCTACGAGCAGTACTTC.

This clonotype is a singleton in its sample. This may come from a read error, since a much larger clone is one base off. This chain joins TRBV7-6 and TRBJ2-5; 7 bases line up with TRBD2. The V gene's germline CDR1 is SGHVS and CDR2 FNYEAQ. The V and J ends lost 4 bases and 8 bases, in that order; junction bases with no gene match: 13. The CDR3 consists of 15 residues. This chain's CDR3 is CASSYAAGPQGTQYF. In DNA form, the CDR3 reads TGTGCCAGCAGCTACGCAGCGGGGCCCCAAGGAACCCAGTACTTC.

The J gene is TRBJ2-1, the V gene TRBV7-3, with D unresolved. Trimming took off 9 bases at V and 10 bases at J, with 13 bases between the two ends. There are 11 residues in the CDR3. Germline CDR1 and CDR2: SGHTA and FQGTGA. The DNA for the CDR3 is TGTGCCAGTTCCCCCGGCGAGGAGCAGTTCTTC. The encoded protein is CASSPGEEQFF.